This T cell receptor (beta chain) is drawn from a study of monozygotic twins with cystic fibrosis. This CDR3 has 11 residues. From germline, CDR1 is DFQATT and CDR2 SNEGSKA (reference sequence). The method was immunoSEQ multiplex PCR; TCRdb's version includes in-frame clones alone and lacks a portion of them. The sample shows 30,000 to 35,000 clones, 66% of them seen only once. This clonotype originated in a girl aged 5 to 17 with cystic fibrosis. Sample: blood. The rearrangement joins TRBV20-1 to TRBJ1-2; no reliable D call. The DNA of the CDR3 is TGCATGGAAACGAACCGCTATGGCTACACCTTC. This gives the protein CMETNRYGYTF.